This entry concerns a single T cell receptor (beta chain). The antigen is not known. This sample stems from a study of response to subunit inactivated influenza vaccine. Study-level findings and limits: Authors suggested each seasonal influenza vaccination recruits few new T cells.

One entry per CDR3 protein, called by TCRdb with MiXCR from the RT-PCR reads. This table holds about 650,000 distinct CDR3 sequences, around 13% found once. This CDR3 has 15 amino acids. In germline, CDR1 is SNHLY, CDR2 FYNNEI. The V and J ends lost 2 bases and 3 bases respectively, with 11 bases between them. The material was PBMCs from blood, obtained around two weeks before vaccination. V gene TRBV2 combines with J gene TRBJ1-5, with D hard to call. This TCR came from a man aged 50-59 years who received an inactivated influenza vaccine. In DNA form, the CDR3 reads TGTGCCAGCAGTGAACCGGAGACGGTCAATCAGCCCCAGCATTTT. Protein sequence: CASSEPETVNQPQHF.